This TCR beta chain was profiled in a study of T cell repertoires in cytomegalovirus infection. Study-level background: The public TCR beta signatures pointed to both CMV infection and matching HLA type.

As regards this clonotype: The antigen is unknown.

V was shortened by 2 bases and J by 0 bases, with 6 bases between the two germline ends. The CDR3 extends over 14 amino acids. Germline V gene data show CDR1 as SGHTA and CDR2 as FQGNSA. TCRdb processed the reads anew with MiXCR; each CDR3 protein has one entry. The sample lists 450,000 to 550,000 distinct CDR3 sequences; roughly 42% were seen once. The starting material was cultured PBMCs, obtained from culture after CMV antigen stimulation. The source is a human donor in good health (CMV status not recorded). Some clones in this sample may be carry-over from other donors' samples. The V and J genes are TRBV7-2 and TRBJ2-3; D is uncertain. CDR3 coding DNA: TGTGCCAGCAGCTTATACGGGAGCACAGATACGCAGTATTTT. Its translation: CASSLYGSTDTQYF.